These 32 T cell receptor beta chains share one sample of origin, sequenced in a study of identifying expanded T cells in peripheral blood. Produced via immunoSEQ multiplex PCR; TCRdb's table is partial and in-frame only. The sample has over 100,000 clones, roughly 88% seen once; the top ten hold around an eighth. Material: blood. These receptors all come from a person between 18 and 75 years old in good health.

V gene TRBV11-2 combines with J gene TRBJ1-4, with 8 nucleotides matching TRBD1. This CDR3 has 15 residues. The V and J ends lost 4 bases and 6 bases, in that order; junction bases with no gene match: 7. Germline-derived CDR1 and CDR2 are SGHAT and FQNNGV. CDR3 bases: TGTGCCAGCAGCTGGAGGACAGGGAGGGATGAAAAACTGTTTTTT. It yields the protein CASSWRTGRDEKLFF.

CDR3: CASSSTITGSGNTIYF. CDR3 nucleotides: TGTGCCAGCAGCTCCACTATTACAGGCTCTGGAAACACCATATATTTT. This chain links TRBV11-2 with TRBJ1-3, with D possibly matching TRBD1 (5 bases). Germline-derived CDR1 and CDR2 are SGHAT and FQNNGV. Between the trimmed V and J ends, which lost 4 bases and 0 bases, there was a span of 13 bases. The CDR3 contains 16 residues.

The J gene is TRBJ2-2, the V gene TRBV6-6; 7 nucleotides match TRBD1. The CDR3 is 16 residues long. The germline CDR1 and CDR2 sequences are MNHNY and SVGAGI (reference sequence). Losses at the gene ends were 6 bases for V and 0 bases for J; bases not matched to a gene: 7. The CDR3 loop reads CASRPTGTANTGELFF. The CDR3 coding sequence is TGTGCCAGCAGGCCGACCGGGACAGCGAACACCGGGGAGCTGTTTTTT.

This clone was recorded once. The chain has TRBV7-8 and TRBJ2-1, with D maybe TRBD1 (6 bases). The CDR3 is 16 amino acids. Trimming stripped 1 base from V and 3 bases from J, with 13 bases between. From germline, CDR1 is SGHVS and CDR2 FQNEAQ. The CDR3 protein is CASSLEQARGYNEQFF. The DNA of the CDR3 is TGTGCCAGCAGCTTAGAGCAGGCCAGGGGCTACAATGAGCAGTTCTTC. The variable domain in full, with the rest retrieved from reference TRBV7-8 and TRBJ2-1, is GAGVSQSPRYKVAKRGQDVALRCDPISGHVSLFWYQQALGQGPEFLTYFQNEAQLDKSGLPSDRFFAERPEGSVSTLKIQRTQQEDSAVYLCASSLEQARGYNEQFFGPGTRLTVL.

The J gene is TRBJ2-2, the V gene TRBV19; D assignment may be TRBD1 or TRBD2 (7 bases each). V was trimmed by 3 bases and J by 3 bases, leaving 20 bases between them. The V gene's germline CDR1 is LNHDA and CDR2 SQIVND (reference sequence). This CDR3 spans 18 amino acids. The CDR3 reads CASSIPHGRGGDTGELFF. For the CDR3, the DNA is TGTGCCAGTAGTATTCCCCACGGCAGGGGGGGTGACACCGGGGAGCTGTTTTTT.

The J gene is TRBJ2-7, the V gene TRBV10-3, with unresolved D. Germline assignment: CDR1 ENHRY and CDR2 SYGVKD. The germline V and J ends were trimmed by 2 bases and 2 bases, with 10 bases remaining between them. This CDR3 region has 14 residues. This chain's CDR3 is CAISETTITYEQYF. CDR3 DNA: TGTGCCATCAGTGAGACTACAATTACCTACGAGCAGTACTTC.

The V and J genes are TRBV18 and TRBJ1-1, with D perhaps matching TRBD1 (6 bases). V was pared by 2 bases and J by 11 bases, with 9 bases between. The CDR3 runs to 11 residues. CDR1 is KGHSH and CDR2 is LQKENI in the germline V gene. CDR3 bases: TGTGCCAGCTCACCAACAGGGAAGGCTTTCTTT. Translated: CASSPTGKAFF.

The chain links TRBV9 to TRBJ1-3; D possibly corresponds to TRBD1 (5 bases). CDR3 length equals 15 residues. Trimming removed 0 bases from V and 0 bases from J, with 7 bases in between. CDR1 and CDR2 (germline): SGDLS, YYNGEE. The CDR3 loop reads CASSVGQLSGNTIYF. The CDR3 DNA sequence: TGTGCCAGCAGCGTAGGACAGCTCTCTGGAAACACCATATATTTT.

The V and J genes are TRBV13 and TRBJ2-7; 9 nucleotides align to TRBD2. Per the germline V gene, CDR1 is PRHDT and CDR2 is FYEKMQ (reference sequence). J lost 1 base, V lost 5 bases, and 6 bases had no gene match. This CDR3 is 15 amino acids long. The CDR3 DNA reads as TGTGCCAGCAGCATTAGCGGGGGCCCGTCCTACGAGCAGTACTTC. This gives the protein CASSISGGPSYEQYF.

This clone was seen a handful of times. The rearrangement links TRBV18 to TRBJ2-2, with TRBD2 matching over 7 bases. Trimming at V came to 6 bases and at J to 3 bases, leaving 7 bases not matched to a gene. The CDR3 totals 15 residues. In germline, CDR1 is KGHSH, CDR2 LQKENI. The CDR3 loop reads CASSGPAGHTGELFF. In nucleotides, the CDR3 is TGTGCCAGCTCCGGACCAGCGGGGCACACCGGGGAGCTGTTTTTT. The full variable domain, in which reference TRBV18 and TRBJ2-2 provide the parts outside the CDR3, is NAGVMQNPRHLVRRRGQEARLRCSPMKGHSHVYWYRQLPEEGLKFMVYLQKENIIDESGMPKERFSAEFPKEGPSILRIQQVVRGDSAAYFCASSGPAGHTGELFFGEGSRLTVL.

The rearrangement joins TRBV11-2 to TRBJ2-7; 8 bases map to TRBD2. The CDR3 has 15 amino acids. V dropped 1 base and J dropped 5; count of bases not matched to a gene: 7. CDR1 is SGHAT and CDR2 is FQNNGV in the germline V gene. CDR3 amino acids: CASSLGSSGLNEQYF. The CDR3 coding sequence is TGTGCCAGCAGCTTAGGTTCTAGCGGGCTCAACGAGCAGTACTTC.

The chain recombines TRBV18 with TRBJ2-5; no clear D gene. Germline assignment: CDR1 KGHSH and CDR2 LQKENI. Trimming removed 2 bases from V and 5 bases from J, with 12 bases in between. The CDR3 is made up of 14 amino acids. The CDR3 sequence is CASSPIKGWETQYF. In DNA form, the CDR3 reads TGTGCCAGCTCACCAATAAAGGGTTGGGAGACCCAGTACTTC.

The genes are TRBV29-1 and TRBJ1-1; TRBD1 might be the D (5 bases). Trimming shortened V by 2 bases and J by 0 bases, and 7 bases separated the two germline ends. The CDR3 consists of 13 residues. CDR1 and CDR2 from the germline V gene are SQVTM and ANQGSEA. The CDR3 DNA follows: TGCAGCGTTGAAAGACAGCTGAACACTGAAGCTTTCTTT. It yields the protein CSVERQLNTEAFF.

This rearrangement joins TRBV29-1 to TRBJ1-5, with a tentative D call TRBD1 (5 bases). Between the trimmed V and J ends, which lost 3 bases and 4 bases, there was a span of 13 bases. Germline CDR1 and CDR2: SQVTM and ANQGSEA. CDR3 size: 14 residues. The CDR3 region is CSVESQGRNQPQHF. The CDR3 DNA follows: TGCAGCGTTGAGTCCCAGGGTAGGAATCAGCCCCAGCATTTT.

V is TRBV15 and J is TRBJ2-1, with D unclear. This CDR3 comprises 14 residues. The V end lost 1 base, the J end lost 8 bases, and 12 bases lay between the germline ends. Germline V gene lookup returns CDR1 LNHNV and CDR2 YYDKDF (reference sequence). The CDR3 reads CATSRADIVDEQFF. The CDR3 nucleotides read TGTGCCACCAGCAGAGCCGACATAGTGGATGAGCAGTTCTTC.

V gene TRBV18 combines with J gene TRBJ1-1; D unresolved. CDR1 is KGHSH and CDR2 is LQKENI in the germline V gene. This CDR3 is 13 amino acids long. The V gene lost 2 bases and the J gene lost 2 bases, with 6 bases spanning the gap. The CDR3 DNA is TGTGCCAGCTCACCATCGGGAAACACTGAAGCTTTCTTT. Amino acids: CASSPSGNTEAFF.

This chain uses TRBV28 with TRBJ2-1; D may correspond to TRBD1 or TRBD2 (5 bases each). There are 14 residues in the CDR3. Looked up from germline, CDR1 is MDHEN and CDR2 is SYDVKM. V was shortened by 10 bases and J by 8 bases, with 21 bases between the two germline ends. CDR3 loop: CATMSGTTRDEQFF. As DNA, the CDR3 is TGTGCCACCATGTCCGGGACGACAAGGGATGAGCAGTTCTTC.

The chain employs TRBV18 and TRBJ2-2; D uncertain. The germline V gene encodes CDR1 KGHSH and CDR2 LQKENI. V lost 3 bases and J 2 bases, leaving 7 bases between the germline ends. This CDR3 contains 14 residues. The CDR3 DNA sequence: TGTGCCAGCTCACCGACGGTAAACACCGGGGAGCTGTTTTTT. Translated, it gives CASSPTVNTGELFF. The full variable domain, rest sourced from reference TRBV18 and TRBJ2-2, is NAGVMQNPRHLVRRRGQEARLRCSPMKGHSHVYWYRQLPEEGLKFMVYLQKENIIDESGMPKERFSAEFPKEGPSILRIQQVVRGDSAAYFCASSPTVNTGELFFGEGSRLTVL.

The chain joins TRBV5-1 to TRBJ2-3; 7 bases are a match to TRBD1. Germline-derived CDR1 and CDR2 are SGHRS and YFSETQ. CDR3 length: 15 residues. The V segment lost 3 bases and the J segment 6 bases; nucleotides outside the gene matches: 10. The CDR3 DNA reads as TGCGCCAGCAGCTCGGACCCAGGGGGTGGGGATACGCAGTATTTT. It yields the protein CASSSDPGGGDTQYF. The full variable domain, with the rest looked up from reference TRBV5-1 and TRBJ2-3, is KAGVTQTPRYLIKTRGQQVTLSCSPISGHRSVSWYQQTPGQGLQFLFEYFSETQRNKGNFPGRFSGRQFSNSRSEMNVSTLELGDSALYLCASSSDPGGGDTQYFGPGTRLTVL.

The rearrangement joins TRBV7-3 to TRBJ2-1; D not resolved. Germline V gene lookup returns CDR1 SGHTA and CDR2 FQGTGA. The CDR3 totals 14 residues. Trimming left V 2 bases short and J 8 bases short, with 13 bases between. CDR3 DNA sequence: TGTGCCAGCAGCTTAGCCCCATCTAAATATGAGCAGTTCTTC. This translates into CASSLAPSKYEQFF.

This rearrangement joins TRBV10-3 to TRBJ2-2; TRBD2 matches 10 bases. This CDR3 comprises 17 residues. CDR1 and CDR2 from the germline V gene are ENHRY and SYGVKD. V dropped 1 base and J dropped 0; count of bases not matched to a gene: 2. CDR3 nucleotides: TGTGCCATCAGTGAGTTTGGGACTAGCGCGAACACCGGGGAGCTGTTTTTT. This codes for CAISEFGTSANTGELFF.

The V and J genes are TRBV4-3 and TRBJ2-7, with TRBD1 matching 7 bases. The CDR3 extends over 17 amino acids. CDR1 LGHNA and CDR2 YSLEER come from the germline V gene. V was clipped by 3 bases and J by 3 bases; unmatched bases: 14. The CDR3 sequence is CASSHHLNRDSNYEQYF. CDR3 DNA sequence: TGCGCCAGCAGCCATCACCTAAACCGGGACAGCAACTACGAGCAGTACTTC.

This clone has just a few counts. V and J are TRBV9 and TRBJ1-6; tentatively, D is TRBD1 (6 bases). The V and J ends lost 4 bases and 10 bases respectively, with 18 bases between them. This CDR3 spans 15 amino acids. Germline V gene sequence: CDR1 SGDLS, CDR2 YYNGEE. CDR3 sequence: CASSPGRAGESPLHF. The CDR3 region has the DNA TGTGCCAGCAGCCCCGGGAGGGCAGGGGAATCACCCCTCCACTTT.

The CDR3, as DNA: TGTGCCAGCAGCTCTCGATGGGGGACGGGCACAGATACGCAGTATTTT. It translates to CASSSRWGTGTDTQYF. The rearrangement uses TRBV11-3 and TRBJ2-3; TRBD1 or TRBD2 may be the D gene (5 bases each). This CDR3 spans 16 amino acids. Germline V CDR1 and CDR2: SGHNT, YENEEA. V lost 4 bases and J 1 base, leaving 15 bases between the germline ends.

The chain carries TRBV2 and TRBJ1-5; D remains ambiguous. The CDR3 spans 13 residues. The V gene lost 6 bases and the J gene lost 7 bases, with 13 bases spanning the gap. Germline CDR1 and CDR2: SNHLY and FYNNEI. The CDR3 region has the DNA TGTGCCAGCAGCACGGGGTTTAACCAGCCCCAGCATTTT. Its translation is CASSTGFNQPQHF.

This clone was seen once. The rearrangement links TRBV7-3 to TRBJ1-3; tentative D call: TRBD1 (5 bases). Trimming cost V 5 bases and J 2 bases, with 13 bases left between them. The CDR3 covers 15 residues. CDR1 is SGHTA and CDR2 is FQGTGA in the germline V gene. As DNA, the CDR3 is TGTGCCAGCAGCCCCAATTTGGGGGCTGGAAACACCATATATTTT. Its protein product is CASSPNLGAGNTIYF.

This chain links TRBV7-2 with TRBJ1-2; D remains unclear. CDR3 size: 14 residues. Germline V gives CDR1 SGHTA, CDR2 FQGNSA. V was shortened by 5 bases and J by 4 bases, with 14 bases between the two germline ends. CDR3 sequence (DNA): TGTGCCAGCAGCCCGATCAACCGGGGCTATGGCTACACCTTC. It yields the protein CASSPINRGYGYTF.

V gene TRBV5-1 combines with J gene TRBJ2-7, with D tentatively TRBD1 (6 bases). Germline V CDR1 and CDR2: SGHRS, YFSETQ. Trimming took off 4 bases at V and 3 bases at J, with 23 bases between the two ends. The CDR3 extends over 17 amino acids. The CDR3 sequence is CASSVRDRPSTFYEQYF. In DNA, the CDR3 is TGCGCCAGCAGCGTACGTGACAGGCCTTCCACCTTCTACGAGCAGTACTTC.

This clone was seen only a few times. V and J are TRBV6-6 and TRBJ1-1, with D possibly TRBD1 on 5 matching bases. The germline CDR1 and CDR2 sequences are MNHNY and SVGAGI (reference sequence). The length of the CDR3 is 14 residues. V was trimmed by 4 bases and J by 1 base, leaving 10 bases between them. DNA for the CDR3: TGTGCCAGCAGTTTGAAAACAGGGAACACTGAAGCTTTCTTT. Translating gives CASSLKTGNTEAFF.

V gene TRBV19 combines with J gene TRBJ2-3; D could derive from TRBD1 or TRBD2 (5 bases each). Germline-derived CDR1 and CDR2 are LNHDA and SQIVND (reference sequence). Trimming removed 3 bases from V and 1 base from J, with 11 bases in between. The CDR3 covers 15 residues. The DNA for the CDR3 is TGTGCCAGTAGTATTAGATGGGGACGCACAGATACGCAGTATTTT. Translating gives CASSIRWGRTDTQYF.

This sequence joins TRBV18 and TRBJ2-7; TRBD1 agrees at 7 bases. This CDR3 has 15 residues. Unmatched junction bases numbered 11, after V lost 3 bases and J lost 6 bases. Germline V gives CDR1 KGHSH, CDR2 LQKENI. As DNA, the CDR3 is TGTGCCAGCTCACCTGCCGGGACAGAGAATCGCGAGCAGTACTTC. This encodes CASSPAGTENREQYF.

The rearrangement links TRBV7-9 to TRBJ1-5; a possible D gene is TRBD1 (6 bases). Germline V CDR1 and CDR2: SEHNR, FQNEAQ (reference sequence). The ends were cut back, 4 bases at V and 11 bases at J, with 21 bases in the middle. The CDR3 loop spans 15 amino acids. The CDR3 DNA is TGTGCCAGCAGCTCCTCTAAAGGGGGGGCCGAGGCCCAGCATTTT. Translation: CASSSSKGGAEAQHF.